This entry describes one TCR beta chain. The CDR3 is 11 residues long. The V gene lost 5 bases and the J gene lost 4 bases, with 8 bases spanning the gap. CDR1 and CDR2 from the germline V gene are SQVTM and ANQGSEA. This sample is part of a study of control samples from healthy donors and cancer patients. Generated by immunoSEQ multiplex PCR, the TCRdb table keeps only in-frame clones and is missing some. The sample gives 90,000 to 130,000 clones, approximately 80% of which show up once; around 6.2% is in the top ten. J is TRBJ1-1 and V is TRBV29-1; D is unresolved. The sequence was collected from a man younger than 35 in good health. Input material: blood. The DNA of the CDR3 is TGCAGCGTTCAAGGGAGCACTGAAGCTTTCTTT. This sequence encodes CSVQGSTEAFF.